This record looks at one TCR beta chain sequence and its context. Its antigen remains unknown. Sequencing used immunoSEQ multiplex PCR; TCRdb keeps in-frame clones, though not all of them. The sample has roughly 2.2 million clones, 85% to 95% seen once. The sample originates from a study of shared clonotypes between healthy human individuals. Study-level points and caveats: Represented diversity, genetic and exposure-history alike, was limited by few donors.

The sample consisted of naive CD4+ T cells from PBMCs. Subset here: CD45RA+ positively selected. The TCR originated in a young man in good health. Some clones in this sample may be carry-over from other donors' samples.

As DNA, the CDR3 is TGTGCCAGCAGCTGGGTCGGCCGGGTAGGGGAAGAGACCCAGTACTTC. This sequence encodes CASSWVGRVGEETQYF. The rearrangement uses TRBV5-4 and TRBJ2-5, with a possible D match to TRBD1 (5 bases). Germline-derived CDR1 and CDR2 are SGHNT and YYREEE (reference sequence). The V end lost 3 bases, the J end lost 3 bases, and 18 bases lay between the germline ends. CDR3 length: 16 residues.